These 19 T cell receptor beta chains were all obtained from the same sample, sequenced in a study of blood T cell repertoires in COVID-19. The protocol was immunoSEQ multiplex PCR, while the TCRdb copy is restricted to in-frame clones and leaves out a portion. Among about 40,000 clones listed, roughly four fifths were seen once. Sequencing input: peripheral blood. Receptor source: a human donor with acute or convalescent COVID-19. The donor label of this sample is uncertain.

The gene calls are TRBV5-1 and TRBJ1-4; 10 nucleotides agree with TRBD1. The V segment lost 4 bases and the J segment 7 bases; nucleotides outside the gene matches: 4. This CDR3 comprises 14 residues. CDR1 and CDR2 (germline): SGHRS, YFSETQ. The CDR3 region has the DNA TGCGCCAGCAGCGGACAGGGGGTCCCTGAAAAACTGTTTTTT. Translated: CASSGQGVPEKLFF.

This clone is medium-sized. The rearrangement joins TRBV7-9 to TRBJ1-3; D ambiguous. Germline V gene lookup returns CDR1 SEHNR and CDR2 FQNEAQ (reference sequence). V dropped 0 bases and J dropped 0 bases, with 12 bases sitting between them. The CDR3 is 17 residues long. CDR3 coding DNA: TGTGCCAGCAGCTTAGCAATAGCACCGATCTCTGGAAACACCATATATTTT. It translates to CASSLAIAPISGNTIYF.

The chain uses TRBV7-3 and TRBJ2-5, with D tentatively TRBD2 (5 bases). Per the germline V gene, CDR1 is SGHTA and CDR2 is FQGTGA. This CDR3 region has 13 residues. Trimming left V 4 bases short and J 3 bases short, with 9 bases between. CDR3 sequence reads: CASSSTREETQYF. The CDR3 DNA follows: TGTGCCAGCAGCTCCACTAGAGAAGAGACCCAGTACTTC.

J is TRBJ2-7 and V is TRBV9; possible D gene TRBD1, 6 bases. The CDR3 has 15 amino acids. Trimming cost V 4 bases and J 0 bases, with 14 bases left between them. CDR1 is SGDLS and CDR2 is YYNGEE in the germline V gene. The CDR3 loop is CASSPRPDSSYEQYF. CDR3 nucleotide sequence: TGTGCCAGCAGCCCTCGCCCGGACAGCTCCTACGAGCAGTACTTC. Drawing the rest from reference TRBV9 and TRBJ2-7, the complete variable domain is DSGVTQTPKHLITATGQRVTLRCSPRSGDLSVYWYQQSLDQGLQFLIQYYNGEERAKGNILERFSAQQFPDLHSELNLSSLELGDSALYFCASSPRPDSSYEQYFGPGTRLTVT.

The chain joins TRBV5-8 to TRBJ1-4; D may be TRBD1 (5 bases). CDR1 and CDR2 from the germline V gene are SGHTS and YDEGEE. This CDR3 contains 16 residues. The V and J ends lost 1 base and 5 bases respectively, with 15 bases between them. CDR3 loop: CASSLSGRGSNEKLFF. CDR3 DNA: TGTGCCAGCAGCTTGTCAGGAAGGGGCTCAAATGAAAAACTGTTTTTT.

The chain combines TRBV7-9 with TRBJ2-5, with 11 bases that match TRBD1. The CDR3 is 14 residues long. Germline loops: CDR1 SEHNR, CDR2 FQNEAQ (reference sequence). V lost 5 bases and J lost 5; bases outside the gene matches: 4. The CDR3 sequence is CASSGQGAGETQYF. The CDR3 nucleotides read TGTGCCAGCAGCGGACAGGGGGCGGGTGAGACCCAGTACTTC.

This chain links TRBV6-5 with TRBJ2-3; TRBD2 agrees at 8 bases. This CDR3 has 14 amino acids. Germline trimming cut 6 bases from V and 4 bases from J; bases unmatched to any gene: 6. Germline-derived CDR1 and CDR2 are MNHEY and SVGAGI. The CDR3 here is CASRFGGGADTQYF. The CDR3 DNA sequence: TGTGCCAGCAGGTTCGGGGGGGGAGCAGATACGCAGTATTTT.

J is TRBJ2-1 and V is TRBV12-5; 10 bases fit TRBD2. From germline, CDR1 is LGHNT and CDR2 FRNRAP. The V gene end was trimmed by 7 bases and the J gene end by 10 bases; junction bases not matched to a gene: 10. The CDR3 loop spans 14 amino acids. The CDR3 region is CASATTLAGEEQFF. DNA for the CDR3: TGTGCTAGTGCCACAACCCTAGCGGGAGAGGAGCAGTTCTTC.

A single count supports this clone. The chain couples TRBV6-2 or TRBV6-3 to TRBJ1-4, with 7 bases lining up with TRBD1. The CDR3 is made up of 15 amino acids. The V gene end was trimmed by 7 bases and the J gene end by 3 bases; junction bases not matched to a gene: 8. The germline V gene encodes CDR1 MNHEY and CDR2 SVGEGT. Here the CDR3 DNA reads TGTGCCAGCATCCCCCGGGGGACAGCTAATGAAAAACTGTTTTTT. Encoded protein: CASIPRGTANEKLFF.

The gene calls are TRBV5-1 and TRBJ2-3; D unresolved. Germline lookup yields CDR1 SGHRS and CDR2 YFSETQ. The V end lost 1 base, the J end lost 3 bases, and 12 bases lay between the germline ends. CDR3 length: 15 residues. CDR3 region: CASSLSDHGTDTQYF. In DNA form, the CDR3 reads TGCGCCAGCAGCTTGAGCGACCACGGGACAGATACGCAGTATTTT. Variable domain in full (rest from reference TRBV5-1 and TRBJ2-3): KAGVTQTPRYLIKTRGQQVTLSCSPISGHRSVSWYQQTPGQGLQFLFEYFSETQRNKGNFPGRFSGRQFSNSRSEMNVSTLELGDSALYLCASSLSDHGTDTQYFGPGTRLTVL.

This chain connects TRBV7-8 to TRBJ2-5, with unresolved D. The V gene's germline CDR1 is SGHVS and CDR2 FQNEAQ. The CDR3 has 15 residues. Deletions cut 4 bases from V and 5 bases from J, with 17 bases between. The CDR3 loop reads CASSSRQARWETQYF. In DNA, the CDR3 is TGTGCCAGCAGCTCCCGTCAGGCACGCTGGGAGACCCAGTACTTC.

J is TRBJ2-3 and V is TRBV7-2, with 7 bases fitting TRBD2. The CDR3 is 17 residues long. V trimming: 4 bases; J trimming: 3 bases; junction bases outside the gene matches: 13. Germline assignment: CDR1 SGHTA and CDR2 FQGNSA. The CDR3 coding sequence is TGTGCCAGCAGCTCCCGACCGACTAGCTCGGTAACAGATACGCAGTATTTT. Its translation: CASSSRPTSSVTDTQYF.

This chain connects TRBV3-1 (or the pseudogene TRBV3-2) to TRBJ1-2, with D possibly being TRBD1 (6 bases). Germline CDR1 is LGHDT and CDR2 is YNNKEL (reference sequence). V dropped 8 bases and J dropped 4 bases, with 29 bases sitting between them. This CDR3 region has 18 residues. The chain's CDR3 is CASGPPPPPETGLYGYTF. CDR3 bases: TGTGCCAGCGGGCCCCCCCCGCCCCCCGAGACAGGCCTCTATGGCTACACCTTC.

This chain links TRBV6-2 or TRBV6-3 with TRBJ2-7; D is undetermined. CDR3 size: 13 residues. V gave up 6 bases and J gave up 6 bases, with 15 bases separating them. Germline assignment: CDR1 MNHEY and CDR2 SVGEGT. The CDR3 here is CASSLNTLPEQYF. The DNA for the CDR3 is TGTGCCAGCAGCCTGAATACATTACCCGAGCAGTACTTC.

This chain links TRBV3-1 (or the pseudogene TRBV3-2) with TRBJ2-2; no firm D call. V was clipped by 1 base and J by 5 bases, with 11 bases between them. The CDR3 runs to 15 residues. Germline V CDR1 and CDR2: LGHDT, YNNKEL (reference sequence). In DNA form, the CDR3 reads TGTGCCAGCAGCCAAGGAGGCCGTAGAACCGGGGAGCTGTTTTTT. Protein sequence: CASSQGGRRTGELFF.

The V and J genes are TRBV9 and TRBJ1-6, with D possibly being TRBD1 (6 bases). This CDR3 region has 15 residues. Trimming pared 3 bases from V and 6 bases from J, leaving 13 bases between. The germline gives CDR1 SGDLS, CDR2 YYNGEE. The CDR3 spells CASSGGQSGNSPLHF. CDR3 DNA: TGTGCCAGCAGCGGTGGACAGTCTGGTAATTCACCCCTCCACTTT.

This sequence joins TRBV3-1 (or the pseudogene TRBV3-2) and TRBJ2-7, with a possible D match to TRBD2 (5 bases). Germline lookup yields CDR1 LGHDT and CDR2 YNNKEL (reference sequence). There are 12 residues in the CDR3. Trimming shortened V by 1 base and J by 4 bases, and 5 bases separated the two germline ends. CDR3 nucleotides: TGTGCCAGCAGCCAAGCGGGGTACGAGCAGTACTTC. It translates to CASSQAGYEQYF.

The J gene is TRBJ2-4, the V gene TRBV7-2; the D is unclear. V lost 5 bases and J lost 0, with 14 bases in between. The germline V gene encodes CDR1 SGHTA and CDR2 FQGNSA. CDR3 length: 16 amino acids. CDR3 sequence reads: CASSLSPTGAKNIQYF. DNA of the CDR3: TGTGCCAGCAGCCTTTCCCCTACCGGAGCCAAAAACATTCAGTACTTC.

The chain joins TRBV19 to TRBJ1-2; 11 bases map to TRBD1. CDR3 length equals 15 residues. Germline V gene lookup returns CDR1 LNHDA and CDR2 SQIVND (reference sequence). The V and J ends lost 3 bases and 5 bases, in that order; junction bases with no gene match: 5. The DNA of the CDR3 is TGTGCCAGTAGTATTACCGGGACAGGGGGTTATGGCTACACCTTC. It yields the protein CASSITGTGGYGYTF.